The next 32 T cell receptor beta chains were all read from a single sample in a study of neoadjuvant anti-PD-1 for oral cavity cancer. Data came from immunoSEQ multiplex PCR; TCRdb stores just in-frame clones and leaves some out. Counted here are over 12,000 clones, roughly 70% occurring once; the ten biggest clones make up less than 3%. Sample: PBMCs, taken before nivolumab (anti-PD-1) treatment. These receptors were obtained from a person aged 40 to 85 with oral cavity squamous cell carcinoma.

The J gene is TRBJ2-7, the V gene TRBV28; maybe TRBD2 (6 bases). Trimming left V 4 bases short and J 3 bases short, with 10 bases between. The CDR3 is 13 amino acids. Germline lookup yields CDR1 MDHEN and CDR2 SYDVKM. The CDR3 here is CASSSGGFYEQYF. In DNA, the CDR3 is TGTGCCAGCAGTTCCGGGGGTTTCTACGAGCAGTACTTC.

This clone was observed a few times. This sequence joins TRBV11-3 and TRBJ2-2; D remains unclear. In germline, CDR1 is SGHNT, CDR2 YENEEA. The CDR3 covers 13 residues. V was shortened by 5 bases and J by 6 bases, with 10 bases between the two germline ends. Here the CDR3 reads CASSARGAGELFF. The CDR3 DNA sequence: TGTGCCAGCAGCGCAAGAGGTGCCGGGGAGCTGTTTTTT.

The chain employs TRBV30 and TRBJ1-1; possibly TRBD1 for D (5 bases). Germline V gene lookup returns CDR1 GTSNPN and CDR2 SVGIG (reference sequence). The germline V and J ends were trimmed by 3 bases and 0 bases, with 14 bases remaining between them. The CDR3 totals 15 residues. The CDR3 coding sequence is TGTGCCTGGAGGGAGATCGACAGAATGAACACTGAAGCTTTCTTT. Protein product: CAWREIDRMNTEAFF.

This clone was seen a few times. V usage is TRBV7-9 and J usage is TRBJ2-7, with TRBD2 identical over 14 bases. This CDR3 comprises 18 residues. With V trimmed by 4 bases and J by 4 bases, 12 bases remained unmatched. CDR1 is SEHNR, CDR2 FQNEAQ, per germline (reference sequence). The CDR3: CASSSHLGLAGDQYEQYF. The CDR3 coding sequence is TGTGCCAGCAGCTCACACCTGGGACTAGCGGGAGATCAGTACGAGCAGTACTTC. The whole variable domain, filled in from reference TRBV7-9 and TRBJ2-7, reads DTGVSQNPRHKITKRGQNVTFRCDPISEHNRLYWYRQTLGQGPEFLTYFQNEAQLEKSRLLSDRFSAERPKGSFSTLEIQRTEQGDSAMYLCASSSHLGLAGDQYEQYFGPGTRLTVT.

This chain uses TRBV28 with TRBJ2-7; tentative D call: TRBD1 (6 bases). CDR1 MDHEN and CDR2 SYDVKM come from the germline V gene. Trimming left V 2 bases short and J 1 base short, with 18 bases between. The CDR3 length is 17 residues. In DNA form, the CDR3 reads TGTGCCAGCAGTTTACCAGAGAGGGGGTTCCTGTCCTACGAGCAGTACTTC. It specifies CASSLPERGFLSYEQYF.

This clone was seen only once. The rearrangement uses TRBV7-6 and TRBJ2-3, with TRBD1 as a possible D gene (5 bases). CDR3 length: 14 residues. Germline V gene data show CDR1 as SGHVS and CDR2 as FNYEAQ. The V and J ends lost 5 bases and 8 bases respectively, with 17 bases between them. Here the CDR3 reads CASSHLTRQGTQYF. CDR3 sequence (DNA): TGTGCCAGCAGCCACCTTACTCGGCAGGGTACGCAGTATTTT.

The V gene is TRBV4-2, the J gene TRBJ1-2, with 10 nucleotides matching TRBD1. The germline CDR1 and CDR2 sequences are LGHNA and YNFKEQ. CDR3 length: 16 residues. With 4 bases clipped from V and 2 bases from J, the junction kept 7 bases outside the gene matches. CDR3 protein: CASSPRTGGMNYGYTF. Written as DNA, the CDR3 is TGTGCCAGCAGCCCCCGGACAGGGGGTATGAACTATGGCTACACCTTC.

The rearrangement uses TRBV7-2 and TRBJ2-7; 10 nucleotides match TRBD1. Germline values: CDR1 SGHTA, CDR2 FQGNSA. Trimming took 6 bases from V and 2 from J; bases not matched to a gene: 7. This CDR3 is 15 amino acids long. The CDR3 DNA follows: TGTGCCAGCAGTCAAGCTGGGACAGGGGCCTACGAGCAGTACTTC. It specifies CASSQAGTGAYEQYF. Based on the CDR3 plus reference TRBV7-2 and TRBJ2-7, the full variable domain is GAGVSQSPSNKVTEKGKDVELRCDPISGHTALYWYRQSLGQGLEFLIYFQGNSAPDKSGLPSDRFSAERTGGSVSTLTIQRTQQEDSAVYLCASSQAGTGAYEQYFGPGTRLTVT.

The V gene is TRBV5-5, the J gene TRBJ1-5, with no clear D. Germline CDR1 SGHKS, CDR2 YYEKEE (reference sequence). The V and J ends lost 1 base and 9 bases respectively, with 11 bases between them. CDR3 length equals 13 residues. The CDR3 DNA reads as TGTGCCAGCAGCTTGCTGCCCCCCGGGCCCCAGCATTTT. Its protein is CASSLLPPGPQHF.

This sequence joins TRBV9 and TRBJ1-3; no clear D. Trimming stripped 4 bases from V and 0 bases from J, with 8 bases between. The CDR3 is 14 amino acids. CDR1 SGDLS and CDR2 YYNGEE come from the germline V gene. The CDR3 bases are TGTGCCAGCAGCACAGTGGACTCTGGAAACACCATATATTTT. Amino acid sequence: CASSTVDSGNTIYF.

This sequence joins TRBV27 and TRBJ2-1; D gene ambiguous. V lost 6 bases and J lost 9, with 15 bases in between. The V gene's germline CDR1 is MNHEY and CDR2 SMNVEV (reference sequence). The CDR3 is 13 residues long. The CDR3 bases are TGTGCCAGCAGGGTTTTGGGGTCATTTGAGCAGTTCTTC. Amino acids: CASRVLGSFEQFF.

This chain's CDR3 is CASMRSGQGASSYEQYF. The CDR3 nucleotides read TGTGCCAGCATGCGATCCGGACAGGGGGCCTCCTCCTACGAGCAGTACTTC. The genes are TRBV13 and TRBJ2-7; 11 bases line up with TRBD1. The junction had 11 bases not matched to a gene; V was cut back by 7 bases and J by 0 bases. The germline gives CDR1 PRHDT, CDR2 FYEKMQ (reference sequence). The CDR3 is made up of 17 amino acids.

The chain employs TRBV30 and TRBJ1-2; unclear D gene. The CDR3 runs 14 residues. V lost 0 bases to trimming and J lost 7 bases, with 15 bases between them. Germline CDR1 GTSNPN, CDR2 SVGIG (reference sequence). The CDR3, as DNA: TGTGCCTGGAGTGTATCTCGAGCCACGAGTGGCTACACCTTC. The encoded protein is CAWSVSRATSGYTF.

The chain employs TRBV28 and TRBJ1-4; D perhaps matches TRBD1 (5 bases). The CDR3 runs to 14 residues. The V gene lost 7 bases and the J gene lost 0 bases, with 9 bases spanning the gap. Germline CDR1 is MDHEN and CDR2 is SYDVKM. The CDR3 DNA is TGTGCCAGCAACAGGTTTGCAACTAATGAAAAACTGTTTTTT. It codes for CASNRFATNEKLFF.

This chain connects TRBV7-8 to TRBJ2-2; 15 bases are shared with TRBD2. This CDR3 is 20 amino acids long. Germline-derived CDR1 and CDR2 are SGHVS and FQNEAQ. V trimming: 5 bases; J trimming: 0 bases; junction bases outside the gene matches: 10. The CDR3 here is CASSPRTSGGAGTNTGELFF. The CDR3 bases are TGTGCCAGCAGCCCCCGGACTAGCGGGGGGGCCGGGACGAACACCGGGGAGCTGTTTTTT.

This clone was seen once. This chain's CDR3 is CASSEPHSYYQPQHF. CDR3 in DNA: TGTGCCAGCAGTGAACCCCACAGCTACTATCAGCCCCAGCATTTT. The chain employs TRBV6-1 and TRBJ1-5; D gene unclear. V was pared by 2 bases and J by 5 bases, with 13 bases between. Germline assignment: CDR1 MNHNS and CDR2 SASEGT. The CDR3 loop spans 15 amino acids.

The gene calls are TRBV30 and TRBJ1-3; no firm D call. V dropped 0 bases and J dropped 0 bases, with 6 bases sitting between them. Germline loops: CDR1 GTSNPN, CDR2 SVGIG (reference sequence). This CDR3 region has 14 residues. The CDR3 DNA sequence: TGTGCCTGGAGTGTCTCCGTCTCTGGAAACACCATATATTTT. Its protein product is CAWSVSVSGNTIYF.

This chain uses TRBV4-1 with TRBJ1-2, with 9 bases matching TRBD1. After removal of 6 bases from V and 2 bases from J, the junction contained 10 bases not matched to a gene. CDR1 MGHRA and CDR2 YSYEKL come from the germline V gene. The CDR3 covers 16 residues. Here the CDR3 reads CASRVVQGARNYGYTF. CDR3 DNA: TGCGCCAGCAGAGTAGTACAGGGGGCAAGGAACTATGGCTACACCTTC.

The chain couples TRBV5-4 to TRBJ1-3, with no clear D. Germline V gives CDR1 SGHNT, CDR2 YYREEE (reference sequence). The CDR3 length is 14 residues. V was cut by 3 bases and J by 0 bases, with 7 bases left in between. In DNA, the CDR3 is TGTGCCAGCAGCTCCGAGGTCTCTGGAAACACCATATATTTT. Amino acid sequence: CASSSEVSGNTIYF.

This clone has only a few counts. This chain links TRBV18 with TRBJ1-3; D call uncertain. Trimming removed 2 bases from V and 10 bases from J, with 15 bases in between. The CDR3 spans 14 residues. Germline CDR1 is KGHSH and CDR2 is LQKENI. CDR3 bases: TGTGCCAGCTCACCAAGCGGGGTACGAGGAACCATATATTTT. This translates into CASSPSGVRGTIYF. Full variable domain (missing parts from reference TRBV18 and TRBJ1-3): NAGVMQNPRHLVRRRGQEARLRCSPMKGHSHVYWYRQLPEEGLKFMVYLQKENIIDESGMPKERFSAEFPKEGPSILRIQQVVRGDSAAYFCASSPSGVRGTIYFGEGSWLTVV.

The CDR3: CASSQGRLLAPSSYNEQFF. The CDR3 DNA reads TGCGCCAGCAGCCAAGGGAGACTACTAGCCCCGAGCTCCTACAATGAGCAGTTCTTC. The chain carries TRBV4-1 and TRBJ2-1; possible D gene TRBD2, 6 bases. In germline, CDR1 is MGHRA, CDR2 YSYEKL. Trimming removed 1 base at V and 0 bases at J, with 19 bases between. The CDR3 covers 19 residues.

This clone was observed a single time. The CDR3 here is CASLRLSNYGYTF. CDR3 DNA: TGTGCCAGCCTAAGGCTATCTAACTATGGCTACACCTTC. This chain connects TRBV2 to TRBJ1-2; D is ambiguous. This CDR3 region has 13 residues. V was trimmed by 8 bases and J by 0 bases, leaving 10 bases between them. Germline CDR1 is SNHLY and CDR2 is FYNNEI.

The chain employs TRBV2 and TRBJ2-7; D is perhaps TRBD1 or TRBD2 (6 bases each). Germline CDR1 reads SNHLY; CDR2 reads FYNNEI. CDR3 length: 14 amino acids. V lost 10 bases, J lost 0 bases, and 16 bases lay in between. The CDR3 protein is CAITRGPSSYEQYF. The CDR3 nucleotides are TGTGCCATCACCCGGGGGCCCTCCTCCTACGAGCAGTACTTC.

The gene calls are TRBV27 and TRBJ1-1; 7 bases are a match to TRBD1. CDR3 length: 15 residues. The germline gives CDR1 MNHEY, CDR2 SMNVEV (reference sequence). After removal of 3 bases from V and 0 bases from J, the junction contained 4 bases not matched to a gene. CDR3 protein: CASSLGQPMNTEAFF. In nucleotides, the CDR3 is TGTGCCAGCAGTTTGGGACAGCCTATGAACACTGAAGCTTTCTTT.

V is TRBV2 and J is TRBJ1-1; a possible D gene is TRBD1 (5 bases). The CDR3 totals 14 residues. Between the trimmed V and J ends, which lost 7 bases and 3 bases, there was a span of 15 bases. Germline loops: CDR1 SNHLY, CDR2 FYNNEI. The CDR3 loop reads CASMRDGGYTEAFF. The CDR3 DNA reads as TGTGCCAGCATGAGGGATGGGGGTTACACTGAAGCTTTCTTT. The variable domain in full, with the rest retrieved from reference TRBV2 and TRBJ1-1, is EPEVTQTPSHQVTQMGQEVILRCVPISNHLYFYWYRQILGQKVEFLVSFYNNEISEKSEIFDDQFSVERPDGSNFTLKIRSTKLEDSAMYFCASMRDGGYTEAFFGQGTRLTVV.

The rearrangement joins TRBV11-2 to TRBJ2-7; D might be TRBD2 (5 bases). This CDR3 has 15 amino acids. V was shortened by 4 bases and J by 1 base, with 14 bases between the two germline ends. Per the germline V gene, CDR1 is SGHAT and CDR2 is FQNNGV. DNA of the CDR3: TGTGCCAGCAGCTCCCTTACGGGGAGTTCCTACGAGCAGTACTTC. Its translation: CASSSLTGSSYEQYF.

The chain employs TRBV7-8 and TRBJ1-4, with D possibly matching TRBD1 (5 bases). The germline V gene encodes CDR1 SGHVS and CDR2 FQNEAQ. V was cut by 1 base and J by 6 bases, with 12 bases left in between. The CDR3 has 15 amino acids. The chain's CDR3 is CASSLGRGIDEKLFF. The CDR3 bases are TGTGCCAGCAGCTTAGGAAGGGGTATCGATGAAAAACTGTTTTTT.

The table lists this clone with a few counts. The gene calls are TRBV7-2 and TRBJ2-7; D uncertain. Germline loops: CDR1 SGHTA, CDR2 FQGNSA. This CDR3 contains 13 residues. Trimming left V 3 bases short and J 0 bases short, with 6 bases between. CDR3 region: CASSFMSSYEQYF. CDR3 coding DNA: TGTGCCAGCAGCTTTATGAGCTCCTACGAGCAGTACTTC. The entire variable domain, with the rest obtained from reference TRBV7-2 and TRBJ2-7, is as follows: GAGVSQSPSNKVTEKGKDVELRCDPISGHTALYWYRQSLGQGLEFLIYFQGNSAPDKSGLPSDRFSAERTGGSVSTLTIQRTQQEDSAVYLCASSFMSSYEQYFGPGTRLTVT.

The chain is built from TRBV28 and TRBJ2-2; 9 bases match TRBD1. The CDR3 length is 17 residues. Germline V lookup: CDR1 MDHEN, CDR2 SYDVKM. V lost 4 bases and J lost 4; bases outside the gene matches: 10. CDR3 protein: CASSSYRGPSGTGELFF. DNA for the CDR3: TGTGCCAGCAGTTCCTACAGGGGGCCATCGGGCACCGGGGAGCTGTTTTTT.

This clone was observed once. The rearrangement joins TRBV2 to TRBJ2-5; D unclear. V shed 4 bases and J shed 0 bases, with 12 bases lying between them. Germline assignment: CDR1 SNHLY and CDR2 FYNNEI. The CDR3 is 15 residues long. In DNA, the CDR3 is TGTGCCAGCAGTGCGACGACTTCGTACCAAGAGACCCAGTACTTC. Encoded protein: CASSATTSYQETQYF.

CDR3 coding DNA: TGTGCCAGCAGCCTCCGGGGGGATCAGCCCCAGCATTTT. Translation gives CASSLRGDQPQHF. J is TRBJ1-5 and V is TRBV5-8; a possible D gene is TRBD1 (5 bases). CDR1 and CDR2 from the germline V gene are SGHTS and YDEGEE. The CDR3 is 13 amino acids. Trimming took 4 bases from V and 5 from J, leaving 10 bases between them.

The chain links TRBV27 to TRBJ1-2; D is undetermined. The CDR3 covers 13 residues. From germline, CDR1 is MNHEY and CDR2 SMNVEV (reference sequence). Deletions cut 6 bases from V and 8 bases from J, with 16 bases between. The DNA of the CDR3 is TGTGCCAGCAGACAAACTCAGGTCGGAGGCTACACCTTC. Translation: CASRQTQVGGYTF.